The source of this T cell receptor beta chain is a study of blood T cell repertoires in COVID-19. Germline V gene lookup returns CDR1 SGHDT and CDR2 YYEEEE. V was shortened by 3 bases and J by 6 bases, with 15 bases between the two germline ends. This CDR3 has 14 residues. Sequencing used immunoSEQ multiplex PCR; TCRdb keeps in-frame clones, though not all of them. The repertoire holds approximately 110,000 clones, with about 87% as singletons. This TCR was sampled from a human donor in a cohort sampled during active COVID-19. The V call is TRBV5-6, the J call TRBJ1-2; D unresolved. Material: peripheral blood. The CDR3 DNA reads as TGTGCCAGCAGCTCTCCGGGAGAACCGGATGGCTACACCTTC. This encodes CASSSPGEPDGYTF.